This T cell receptor beta chain appears in the sequencing data of a study of T-cell memory formation after mild COVID-19. About the research overall: The two donors had largely donor-specific TCR clusters.

The CDR3 has 15 residues. V was clipped by 0 bases and J by 9 bases, with 16 bases between them. Germline V gives CDR1 LGHNA, CDR2 YNFKEQ. As to this clonotype: Its antigen is unknown.

Study findings and constraints: Clones that got smaller from day 15 to 85 had even CD4/CD8, while clones growing later tipped toward CD4+. Largely, contracting CD4+ clones fell within CM and EM, and contracting CD8+ clones within EMRA. Unconfirmed was the SARS-CoV-2 specificity of second-wave clones that peaked on day 37.

TCRdb used MiXCR to reprocess the 5' RACE reads, holding one entry per CDR3 protein. The table has over 450,000 distinct CDR3 sequences, roughly 20% seen once. The receptor's source is an adult woman who had mild COVID-19 (a few samples of this study predate the infection). Cell type and time point are not known. J is TRBJ2-3 and V is TRBV4-2; D possibly corresponds to TRBD1 (6 bases). What was sequenced was PBMCs or a T cell subset sorted from them (not recorded which). The CDR3 region has the DNA TGTGCCAGCAGCCAAGATGGGGGACAAGGACAAACGCAGTATTTT. This translates into CASSQDGGQGQTQYF.